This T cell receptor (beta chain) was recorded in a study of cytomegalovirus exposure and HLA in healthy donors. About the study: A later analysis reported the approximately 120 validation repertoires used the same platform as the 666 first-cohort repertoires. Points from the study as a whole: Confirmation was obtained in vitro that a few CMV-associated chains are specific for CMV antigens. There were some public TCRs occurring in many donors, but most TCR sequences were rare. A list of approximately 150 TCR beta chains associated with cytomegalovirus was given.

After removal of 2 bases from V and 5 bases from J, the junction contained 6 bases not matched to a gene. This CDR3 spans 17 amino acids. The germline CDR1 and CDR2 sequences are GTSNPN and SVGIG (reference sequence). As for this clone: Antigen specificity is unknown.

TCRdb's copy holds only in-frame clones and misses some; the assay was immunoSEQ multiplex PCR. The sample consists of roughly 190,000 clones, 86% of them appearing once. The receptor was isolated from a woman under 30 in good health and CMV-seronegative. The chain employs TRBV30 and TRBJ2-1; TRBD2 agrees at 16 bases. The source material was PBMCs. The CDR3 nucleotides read TGTGCCTGGAGTCCCCCTGGGACTAGCGGGAGGGACAATGAGCAGTTCTTC. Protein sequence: CAWSPPGTSGRDNEQFF.